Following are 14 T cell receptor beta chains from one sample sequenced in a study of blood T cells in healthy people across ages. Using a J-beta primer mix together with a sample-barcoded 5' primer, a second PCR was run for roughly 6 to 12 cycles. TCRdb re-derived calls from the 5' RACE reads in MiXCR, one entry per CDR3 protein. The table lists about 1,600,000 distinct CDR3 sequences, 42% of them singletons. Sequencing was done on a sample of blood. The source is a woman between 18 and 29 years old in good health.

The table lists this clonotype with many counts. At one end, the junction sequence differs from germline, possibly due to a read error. The CDR3 nucleotides read TGTGCCAGCAGTTACGACAGGGAAGAGACCCAGTACTTC. Translating gives CASSYDREETQYF. The chain employs TRBV5-1 and TRBJ2-5, with 7 bases identical to TRBD1. The CDR3 length is 13 residues. Germline-derived CDR1 and CDR2 are SGHRS and YFSETQ.

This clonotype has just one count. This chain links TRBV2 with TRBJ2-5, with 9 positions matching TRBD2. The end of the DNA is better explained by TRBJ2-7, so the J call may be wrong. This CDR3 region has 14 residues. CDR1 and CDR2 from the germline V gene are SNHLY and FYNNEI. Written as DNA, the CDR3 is TGTGCCAGCAGGCGTAGCGGGAGCCGCTACGAGCAGTACTTC. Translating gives CASRRSGSRYEQYF.

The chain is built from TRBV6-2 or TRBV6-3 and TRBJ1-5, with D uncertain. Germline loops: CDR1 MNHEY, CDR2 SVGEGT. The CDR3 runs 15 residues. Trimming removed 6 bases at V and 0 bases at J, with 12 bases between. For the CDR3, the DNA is TGTGCCAGCAGCCCACCGGGTCATAGCAATCAGCCCCAGCATTTT. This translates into CASSPPGHSNQPQHF.

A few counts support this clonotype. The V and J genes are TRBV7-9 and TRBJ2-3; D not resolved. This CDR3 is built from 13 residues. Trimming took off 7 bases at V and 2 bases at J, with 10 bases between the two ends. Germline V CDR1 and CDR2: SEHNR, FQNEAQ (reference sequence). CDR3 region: CASTHEPTDTQYF. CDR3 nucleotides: TGTGCCAGCACCCACGAACCCACAGATACGCAGTATTTT.

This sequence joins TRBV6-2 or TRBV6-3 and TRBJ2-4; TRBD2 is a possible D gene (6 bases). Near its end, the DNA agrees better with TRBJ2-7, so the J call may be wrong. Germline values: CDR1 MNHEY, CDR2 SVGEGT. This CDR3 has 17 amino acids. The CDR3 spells CASSYPEGTSEGFEQYF. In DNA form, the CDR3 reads TGTGCCAGCAGTTATCCTGAAGGGACTTCGGAGGGGTTCGAGCAGTACTTC.

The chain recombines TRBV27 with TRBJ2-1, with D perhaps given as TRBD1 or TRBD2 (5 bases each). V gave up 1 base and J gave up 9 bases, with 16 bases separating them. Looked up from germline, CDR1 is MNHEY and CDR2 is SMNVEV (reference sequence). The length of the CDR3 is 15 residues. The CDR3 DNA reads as TGTGCCAGCAGTTTATTCCAAGCCAGTGGGGGTGAGCAGTTCTTC. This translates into CASSLFQASGGEQFF.

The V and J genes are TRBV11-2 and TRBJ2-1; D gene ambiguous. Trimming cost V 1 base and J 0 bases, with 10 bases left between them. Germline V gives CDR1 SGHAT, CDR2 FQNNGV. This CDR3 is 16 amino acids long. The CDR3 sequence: CASSLGTTSSYNEQFF. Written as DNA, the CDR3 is TGTGCCAGCAGCTTAGGTACGACCAGCTCCTACAATGAGCAGTTCTTC.

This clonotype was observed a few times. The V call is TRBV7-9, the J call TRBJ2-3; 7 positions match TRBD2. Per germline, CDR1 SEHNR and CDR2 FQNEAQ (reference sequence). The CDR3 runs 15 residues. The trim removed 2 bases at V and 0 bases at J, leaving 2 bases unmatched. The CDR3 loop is CASSLTSVSTDTQYF. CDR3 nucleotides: TGTGCCAGCAGCTTAACTAGCGTTAGCACAGATACGCAGTATTTT.

DNA for the CDR3: TGTGCCATCGTATGGGGACTAGATCTGTCGGTCATTCAGTACTTC. Amino acid sequence: CAIVWGLDLSVIQYF. J is TRBJ2-4 and V is TRBV21-1; TRBD2, the table's D call, lacks a check against the DNA. TRBV21-1 is a pseudogene. This CDR3 spans 15 amino acids.

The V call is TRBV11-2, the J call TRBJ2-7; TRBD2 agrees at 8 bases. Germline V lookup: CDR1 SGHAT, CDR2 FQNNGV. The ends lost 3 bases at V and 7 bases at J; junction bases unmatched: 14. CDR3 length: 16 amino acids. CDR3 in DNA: TGTGCCAGCAGCTTGAGGCGGGGGGCCTCCTACAATGAGCAGTACTTC. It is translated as CASSLRRGASYNEQYF.

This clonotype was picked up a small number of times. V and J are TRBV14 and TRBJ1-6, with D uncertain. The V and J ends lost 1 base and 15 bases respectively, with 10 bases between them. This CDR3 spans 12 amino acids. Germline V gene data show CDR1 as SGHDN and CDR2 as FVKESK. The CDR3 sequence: CASSQVSHLLHF. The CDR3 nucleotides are TGTGCCAGCAGCCAAGTAAGCCACCTCCTCCACTTT.

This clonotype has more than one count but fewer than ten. Written as DNA, the CDR3 is TGTGCCAGCAGCTGGACTAGCGGGTCCTATGAGCAGTTCTTC. Translated, it gives CASSWTSGSYEQFF. The chain has TRBV5-4 and TRBJ2-1; 11 bases map to TRBD2. Germline trimming cut 3 bases from V and 8 bases from J; bases unmatched to any gene: 4. CDR3 length: 14 amino acids. Per the germline V gene, CDR1 is SGHNT and CDR2 is YYREEE (reference sequence).

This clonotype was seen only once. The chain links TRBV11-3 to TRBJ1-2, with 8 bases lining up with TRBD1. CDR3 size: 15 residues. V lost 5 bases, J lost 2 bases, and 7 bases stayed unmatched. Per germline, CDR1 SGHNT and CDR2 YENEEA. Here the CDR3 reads CASSTDRGPNYGYTF. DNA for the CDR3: TGTGCCAGCAGCACTGACAGGGGCCCCAACTATGGCTACACCTTC.

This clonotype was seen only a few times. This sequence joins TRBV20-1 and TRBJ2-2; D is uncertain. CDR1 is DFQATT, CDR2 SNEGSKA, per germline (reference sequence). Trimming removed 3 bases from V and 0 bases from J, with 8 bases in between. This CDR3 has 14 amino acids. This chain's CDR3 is CSASDNANTGELFF. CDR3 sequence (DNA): TGCAGTGCTAGTGACAATGCGAACACCGGGGAGCTGTTTTTT.